This TCR beta chain was sequenced in a study of blood T cell repertoires in COVID-19. Study at large: Some COVID-19 samples were acute and others convalescent; all came from the United States, Italy and Spain.

TCRdb keeps only in-frame clones here, not all; method: immunoSEQ multiplex PCR. This table has fewer than 450,000 clones, 91% appearing once. CDR1 SEHNR and CDR2 FQNEAQ come from the germline V gene (reference sequence). V lost 2 bases and J lost 0; bases outside the gene matches: 11. The CDR3 consists of 19 residues. This clone has a single count. This receptor was identified in a woman between 18 and 30 years old who had recovered from COVID-19. V and J are TRBV7-9 and TRBJ1-3; 9 bases are a match to TRBD1. The sample taken for sequencing was peripheral blood. The CDR3 loop reads CASSLRDRDSQYSGNTIYF. The CDR3 nucleotides are TGTGCCAGCAGCTTAAGGGACAGGGATAGTCAATACTCTGGAAACACCATATATTTT.